One T cell receptor (beta chain) is described in this entry. Among the patients, aged 18 to 65, hyperthyroidism was newly diagnosed and had lasted under 2 months. The entry originates in a study of T cells in Graves' hyperthyroidism and ophthalmopathy. RNA transcripts provided the source from which TCR beta CDR3 regions were amplified. The TCR CDR3 was amplified in a first-round RT-PCR using the HTBI primer set. TCRdb itself ran the multiplex PCR reads through MiXCR, one entry per CDR3 protein. In the table there are some 250,000 distinct CDR3 sequences, 13% to 15% of which are singletons. The CDR3 has 15 amino acids. CDR1 is KGHDR, CDR2 SFDVKD, per germline. Trimming shortened V by 4 bases and J by 6 bases, and 15 bases separated the two germline ends.

The sequence was collected from a woman aged 40 to 50 with Graves' hyperthyroidism that later progressed to Graves' ophthalmopathy. The sample comprised blood. The chain has TRBV24-1 and TRBJ2-1, with TRBD2 as a possible D gene (6 bases). DNA of the CDR3: TGTGCCACCAGTGACCGGGACTTATACACCAATGAGCAGTTCTTC. Its protein product is CATSDRDLYTNEQFF.